The 21 T cell receptor beta chains below were found in one sample sequenced in a study of blood T cell repertoires in COVID-19 (dated by TCRdb to 2019 to 2021). Libraries were built with the immunoSEQ multiplex PCR assay. TCRdb retrieved this table from immuneACCESS and kept in-frame rearrangements only. Not all clones are present; in checked studies, unresolved V genes account for under half, and no reason is known for the remainder. The sample yields 85,000 to 120,000 clones; 70% to 90% were counted once. The ten largest clones represent around 3% of the sample. The sample was peripheral blood. The receptors derive from a man aged 45-65 years with active or convalescent COVID-19.

The chain carries TRBV27 and TRBJ2-1, with no clear D. V lost 0 bases, J lost 0 bases, and 24 bases lay in between. The CDR3 runs to 21 residues. Germline assignment: CDR1 MNHEY and CDR2 SMNVEV (reference sequence). This CDR3 is CASSLSVQRYSSTFSYNEQFF. The CDR3 DNA is TGTGCCAGCAGTTTATCGGTGCAACGGTATTCATCCACCTTCTCCTACAATGAGCAGTTCTTC.

This chain links TRBV6-5 with TRBJ2-7; 8 bases are a match to TRBD1. CDR1 MNHEY and CDR2 SVGAGI come from the germline V gene. The V and J ends lost 4 bases and 0 bases, in that order; junction bases with no gene match: 8. This CDR3 is 16 amino acids long. The chain's CDR3 is CASSFSRDRSSYEQYV. As DNA, the CDR3 is TGTGCCAGCAGTTTCAGCCGGGACAGGAGCTCCTACGAGCAGTACGTC.

This clone occurred once. This rearrangement joins TRBV7-9 to TRBJ2-1; 7 nucleotides agree with TRBD2. CDR1 and CDR2 (germline): SEHNR, FQNEAQ (reference sequence). The CDR3 covers 13 residues. CDR3 sequence reads: CVIGGGTYNEQFF. The CDR3 region has the DNA TGTGTGATTGGGGGGGGAACCTACAATGAGCAGTTCTTC.

This rearrangement joins TRBV7-2 to TRBJ2-5; possibly TRBD1 for D (6 bases). CDR3 length: 13 residues. The germline V gene has CDR1 SGHTA and CDR2 FQGNSA. Trimming pared 1 base from V and 6 bases from J, leaving 9 bases between. The DNA for the CDR3 is TGTGCCAGCAGCTTAGGTCAGGGGCAGACCCAGTACTTC. Its protein product is CASSLGQGQTQYF.

The rearrangement links TRBV24-1 to TRBJ2-7, with 7 positions matching TRBD1. The CDR3 extends over 15 amino acids. The germline CDR1 and CDR2 sequences are KGHDR and SFDVKD. Losses at the gene ends were 2 bases for V and 4 bases for J; bases not matched to a gene: 7. The CDR3 spells CATSDSTGTAYEQYF. The CDR3 DNA reads as TGTGCCACCAGTGATTCTACCGGGACAGCTTACGAGCAGTACTTC.

The V gene is TRBV9, the J gene TRBJ2-1; 9 positions match TRBD2. CDR3 length: 15 residues. Germline trimming cut 0 bases from V and 4 bases from J; bases unmatched to any gene: 2. Looked up from germline, CDR1 is SGDLS and CDR2 is YYNGEE. CDR3 sequence: CASSVASGVYNEQFF. CDR3 DNA sequence: TGTGCCAGCAGCGTAGCTAGCGGGGTATACAATGAGCAGTTCTTC. Based on the CDR3 plus reference TRBV9 and TRBJ2-1, the full variable domain is DSGVTQTPKHLITATGQRVTLRCSPRSGDLSVYWYQQSLDQGLQFLIQYYNGEERAKGNILERFSAQQFPDLHSELNLSSLELGDSALYFCASSVASGVYNEQFFGPGTRLTVL.

The chain links TRBV4-3 to TRBJ1-2; TRBD1 agrees at 11 bases. CDR1 and CDR2 (germline): LGHNA, YSLEER. The CDR3 sequence is 16 residues long. The V gene end was trimmed by 1 base and the J gene end by 4 bases; junction bases not matched to a gene: 5. For the CDR3, the DNA is TGCGCCAGCAGCCAAGGGACAGGGGGCAGGAGCTATGGCTACACCTTC. Translation gives CASSQGTGGRSYGYTF.

The chain has TRBV27 and TRBJ1-2; maybe TRBD1 (5 bases). Germline V lookup: CDR1 MNHEY, CDR2 SMNVEV (reference sequence). Trimming stripped 5 bases from V and 5 bases from J, with 18 bases between. This CDR3 has 15 residues. This chain's CDR3 is CASSPGTNSLYGYTF. In DNA form, the CDR3 reads TGTGCCAGCAGTCCAGGGACTAATTCGCTGTATGGCTACACCTTC.

The J gene is TRBJ1-6, the V gene TRBV28; 12 bases are shared with TRBD1. V trimming: 5 bases; J trimming: 5 bases; junction bases outside the gene matches: 13. The CDR3 consists of 19 residues. Germline loops: CDR1 MDHEN, CDR2 SYDVKM. The CDR3 region is CASSLWDGTGGLNNSPLHF. The CDR3 nucleotides read TGTGCCAGCAGTCTTTGGGATGGGACAGGGGGCCTCAATAATTCACCCCTCCACTTT.

The genes are TRBV27 and TRBJ1-6, with D unclear. Germline V CDR1 and CDR2: MNHEY, SMNVEV (reference sequence). V gave up 4 bases and J gave up 1 base, with 8 bases separating them. This CDR3 has 15 amino acids. CDR3 bases: TGTGCCAGCAGTTCCGAGGGTTCCTATAATTCACCCCTCCACTTT. Protein: CASSSEGSYNSPLHF.

The J gene is TRBJ2-7, the V gene TRBV6-5; D possibly corresponds to TRBD2 (7 bases). Germline assignment: CDR1 MNHEY and CDR2 SVGAGI. The CDR3 length is 13 residues. V lost 6 bases and J lost 6, with 15 bases in between. The CDR3 is CASSLRGGGEQYF. The CDR3 DNA reads TGTGCCAGCAGCCTCAGGGGCGGGGGCGAGCAGTACTTC.

The chain has TRBV28 and TRBJ1-4; a possible D gene is TRBD1 (6 bases). V was clipped by 6 bases and J by 8 bases, with 19 bases between them. Germline assignment: CDR1 MDHEN and CDR2 SYDVKM. The CDR3 length is 15 residues. The CDR3 is CASSWGGGGQEKLFF. In DNA, the CDR3 is TGTGCCAGCAGCTGGGGAGGCGGGGGGCAAGAAAAACTGTTTTTT.

For the CDR3, the DNA is TGCAGCGCCGGACAGGGGTGGGTGAACACTGAAGCTTTCTTT. This gives the protein CSAGQGWVNTEAFF. The rearrangement joins TRBV29-1 to TRBJ1-1; 9 nucleotides match TRBD1. Germline V gives CDR1 SQVTM, CDR2 ANQGSEA. This CDR3 spans 14 amino acids. The J segment lost 0 bases and the V segment lost 7 bases, leaving 6 bases of the junction unmatched.

This clone was observed once. The chain recombines TRBV24-1 with TRBJ2-3; 8 bases fit TRBD2. The CDR3 runs 14 residues. CDR1 is KGHDR, CDR2 SFDVKD, per germline. V lost 6 bases, J lost 2 bases, and 3 bases stayed unmatched. In DNA, the CDR3 is TGTGCCACCAGTCCTAGCGGGCCCACAGATACGCAGTATTTT. This translates into CATSPSGPTDTQYF.

The CDR3, as DNA: TGTGCCAGTAGGACCGGGACAGGGACCTACAATGAGCAGTTCTTC. This gives the protein CASRTGTGTYNEQFF. The V call is TRBV19, the J call TRBJ2-1, with TRBD1 matching over 9 bases. V was pared by 6 bases and J by 2 bases, with 5 bases of the junction left unmatched. Germline V gives CDR1 LNHDA, CDR2 SQIVND (reference sequence). The CDR3 is 15 residues long.

This clone came up once. The CDR3 loop reads CASSHGDYEQYF. CDR3 DNA: TGTGCCAGCAGCCACGGGGATTACGAGCAGTACTTC. The V and J genes are TRBV6-5 and TRBJ2-7, with D possibly matching TRBD2 (5 bases). With 6 bases removed from V and 4 bases from J, the gap between germline ends came to 10 bases. CDR3 length: 12 residues. Germline CDR1 and CDR2: MNHEY and SVGAGI.

This clone was detected only once. The chain has TRBV5-1 and TRBJ2-2; the match to TRBD2 covers 11 bases. The CDR3 totals 17 residues. In germline, CDR1 is SGHRS, CDR2 YFSETQ. V lost 4 bases, J lost 7 bases, and 12 bases stayed unmatched. The CDR3 loop reads CASSPRNSGGADGELFF. The CDR3, as DNA: TGCGCCAGCAGCCCCCGGAATAGCGGGGGGGCCGACGGGGAGCTGTTTTTT.

Written as DNA, the CDR3 is TGTGCCAGCAGGAGACAGGGGGGAGAGACCCAGTACTTC. It is translated as CASRRQGGETQYF. This chain links TRBV6-5 with TRBJ2-5, with 9 bases matching TRBD1. Germline V gene lookup returns CDR1 MNHEY and CDR2 SVGAGI. This CDR3 comprises 13 residues. Trimming removed 6 bases from V and 4 bases from J; junction bases left unmatched: 3.

The gene calls are TRBV21-1 and TRBJ2-3; no DNA check was done on the table's D call, TRBD2. TRBV21-1 is tagged as a pseudogene. This CDR3 spans 18 amino acids. The CDR3 protein is CASTLGLAGHPSTDTQYF. The CDR3 DNA follows: TGTGCCAGCACCCTGGGACTAGCGGGGCACCCTAGCACAGATACGCAGTATTTT.

The chain links TRBV19 to TRBJ1-1; the D gene is possibly TRBD1 (6 bases). The CDR3 covers 13 residues. Per the germline V gene, CDR1 is LNHDA and CDR2 is SQIVND (reference sequence). The V end lost 4 bases, the J end lost 5 bases, and 11 bases lay between the germline ends. The CDR3 loop is CASSNNRVTEAFF. The CDR3 DNA reads TGTGCCAGTAGTAATAACAGGGTGACTGAAGCTTTCTTT.

This clone was counted a single time. J is TRBJ2-5 and V is TRBV7-2, with TRBD1 identical over 9 bases. Trimming at V came to 0 bases and at J to 2 bases, leaving 4 bases not matched to a gene. This CDR3 spans 16 amino acids. Germline CDR1 SGHTA, CDR2 FQGNSA. Here the CDR3 reads CASSLALGTGQETQYF. The CDR3 DNA reads as TGTGCCAGCAGCTTAGCGCTCGGGACAGGGCAAGAGACCCAGTACTTC.